What follows is one TCR beta chain and its context. The antigen it recognizes is unknown. There are no base qualities to consult, and no much larger clone falls within one base. These data originate in a study of T cell repertoires in cytomegalovirus infection (dated by TCRdb to between 2017 and 2020). Regarding the study in general: Donor HLA type was relevant to the analysis, because carriage of CMV infection together with the matching HLA type was indicated by public TCR beta signatures.

This sample was sequenced with an Illumina HiSeq 1500. Using fastp at Q25 and MiXCR, TCRdb reprocessed the public reads and kept productive beta chains. Rows with one shared CDR3 protein collapse into an entry with the most common genes and DNA. This sample has about 440,000 distinct CDR3 sequences in its table, and under 40% of those were observed once. The ten largest clonotypes hold about 13% of the sample. Trimming takes 0 bases off V and 5 bases off J; junction bases not matched to a gene: 9. CDR1 and CDR2, looked up from the germline V gene (reference sequence), are SGHNT and YYREEE. From the cysteine up to the phenylalanine, the CDR3 has a length of 16 residues. Kept here is only the CDR3 DNA, which spans 48 bases and is read in frame from base 1. Here is what the overall study found, with its caveats: The ex vivo response was dominated by HLA-C-restricted CMV-specific TCR beta clonotypes, which also provided the single most frequent clonotype in two of eight donors. Cumulative frequency of public TCR beta family members discriminated carriers of CMV infection plus the relevant HLA type in this cohort and an independent approximately 340-donor cohort.

The chain employs TRBV5-4 and TRBJ2-5; TRBD1 aligns with 8 central bases. The material sequenced was PBMCs. This TCR derives from a human donor in good health (CMV status not recorded). Some clones in this sample may be carry-over from other donors' samples. The CDR3 loop reads CASSLDGRGRLETQYF. The DNA sequence follows: TGTGCCAGCAGCTTGGATGGCAGGGGGCGGTTGGAGACCCAGTACTTC.